This TCR beta chain was documented in a study of T cell repertoires in cytomegalovirus infection. Study-level information: Well-studied HLA-B-restricted epitopes and recently identified HLA-C-restricted epitopes of CMV were both used in the study. Indications of both CMV infection and matching HLA type were provided by public TCR beta signatures.

Trimming cost V 7 bases and J 2 bases, with 20 bases left between them. The CDR3 loop spans 16 amino acids. Germline-derived CDR1 and CDR2 are LNHDA and SQIVND (reference sequence). Via MiXCR, TCRdb re-called the reads, giving one row per CDR3 protein. Of roughly 990,000 distinct CDR3 sequences in the sample, more than 25% were seen once. Findings and limits, study-wide: HLA-C-restricted CMV clonotypes gave the most frequent clonotype in two of eight donors. Of the TCR beta families, the public ones yielded a cumulative frequency that identified carriers of CMV plus the relevant HLA.

In this sample, this clonotype turned up a few times. Its specificity is unknown. The chain joins TRBV19 to TRBJ1-1; weak D call: TRBD1 (5 bases). This sequence was found in a human donor in good health (CMV status not recorded). Some clones in this sample may be carry-over from other donors' samples. Source: cultured CD8+ T cells from PBMCs, taken from culture after CMV antigen stimulation. CDR3: CASTRDRRGLNTEAFF. The DNA of the CDR3 is TGTGCCAGTACCAGGGACCGTCGTGGGCTAAACACTGAAGCTTTCTTT.